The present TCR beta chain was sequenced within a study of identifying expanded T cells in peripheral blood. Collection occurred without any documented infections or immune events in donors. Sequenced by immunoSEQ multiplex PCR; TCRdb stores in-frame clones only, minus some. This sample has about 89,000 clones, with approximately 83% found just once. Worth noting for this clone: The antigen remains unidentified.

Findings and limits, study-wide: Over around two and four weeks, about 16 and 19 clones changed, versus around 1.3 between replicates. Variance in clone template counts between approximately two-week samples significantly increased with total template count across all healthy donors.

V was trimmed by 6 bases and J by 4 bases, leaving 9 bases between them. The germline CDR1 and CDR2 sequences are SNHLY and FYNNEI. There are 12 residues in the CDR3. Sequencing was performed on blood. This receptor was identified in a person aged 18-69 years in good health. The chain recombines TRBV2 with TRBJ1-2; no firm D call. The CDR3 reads CASRDQIYGYTF. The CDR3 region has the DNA TGTGCCAGCAGGGATCAGATCTATGGCTACACCTTC.